The clone carrying this T cell receptor (beta chain) came up many times. TCRdb ran MiXCR on the 5' RACE reads and lists one entry per CDR3 protein. The table shows 45,000 to 55,000 distinct CDR3 sequences, with 4.5% to 7% occurring only once. Per germline, CDR1 MNHEY and CDR2 SVGAGI. The length of the CDR3 is 13 residues. V was clipped by 6 bases and J by 8 bases, with 16 bases between them. This sample is part of a study of neurological immune-mediated disorders. Sequenced sample: CD4+ T cells from blood. This chain joins TRBV6-5 and TRBJ1-2, with D perhaps matching TRBD1 (6 bases). This TCR was sampled from a woman between 18 and 29 years old with multiple sclerosis. CDR3 loop: CASSRQVLWGYTF. DNA for the CDR3: TGTGCCAGCAGCCGACAGGTCTTGTGGGGCTACACCTTC.